The clone carrying this T cell receptor beta chain was seen a handful of times. The antigen is unknown. Germline V gene data show CDR1 as SGHKS and CDR2 as YYEKEE (reference sequence). This CDR3 has 13 residues. Deletions cut 1 base from V and 2 bases from J, with 5 bases between. The data derive from a study of identical twins. Study-level findings and limits: Sequences that were out-of-frame, alpha and twin-shared displayed an excess of low generation probability. The conclusions drew on cross-sectional statistical analysis instead of tracking the same donors. For cord blood, abundant beta clonotypes had fewer insertions, unlike memory repertoires, which showed none.

TCRdb reprocessed the 5' RACE reads with MiXCR, giving one entry per CDR3 protein. Here the sample spans a few hundred thousand distinct CDR3 sequences, 18% being singletons. The gene calls are TRBV5-5 and TRBJ2-3; D is unresolved. Input material: naive T cells sorted from blood. The TCR originated in a man over 45 in good health. CDR3 protein: CASSLSYTDTQYF. The CDR3 nucleotides read TGTGCCAGCAGCTTGTCCTACACAGATACGCAGTATTTT.